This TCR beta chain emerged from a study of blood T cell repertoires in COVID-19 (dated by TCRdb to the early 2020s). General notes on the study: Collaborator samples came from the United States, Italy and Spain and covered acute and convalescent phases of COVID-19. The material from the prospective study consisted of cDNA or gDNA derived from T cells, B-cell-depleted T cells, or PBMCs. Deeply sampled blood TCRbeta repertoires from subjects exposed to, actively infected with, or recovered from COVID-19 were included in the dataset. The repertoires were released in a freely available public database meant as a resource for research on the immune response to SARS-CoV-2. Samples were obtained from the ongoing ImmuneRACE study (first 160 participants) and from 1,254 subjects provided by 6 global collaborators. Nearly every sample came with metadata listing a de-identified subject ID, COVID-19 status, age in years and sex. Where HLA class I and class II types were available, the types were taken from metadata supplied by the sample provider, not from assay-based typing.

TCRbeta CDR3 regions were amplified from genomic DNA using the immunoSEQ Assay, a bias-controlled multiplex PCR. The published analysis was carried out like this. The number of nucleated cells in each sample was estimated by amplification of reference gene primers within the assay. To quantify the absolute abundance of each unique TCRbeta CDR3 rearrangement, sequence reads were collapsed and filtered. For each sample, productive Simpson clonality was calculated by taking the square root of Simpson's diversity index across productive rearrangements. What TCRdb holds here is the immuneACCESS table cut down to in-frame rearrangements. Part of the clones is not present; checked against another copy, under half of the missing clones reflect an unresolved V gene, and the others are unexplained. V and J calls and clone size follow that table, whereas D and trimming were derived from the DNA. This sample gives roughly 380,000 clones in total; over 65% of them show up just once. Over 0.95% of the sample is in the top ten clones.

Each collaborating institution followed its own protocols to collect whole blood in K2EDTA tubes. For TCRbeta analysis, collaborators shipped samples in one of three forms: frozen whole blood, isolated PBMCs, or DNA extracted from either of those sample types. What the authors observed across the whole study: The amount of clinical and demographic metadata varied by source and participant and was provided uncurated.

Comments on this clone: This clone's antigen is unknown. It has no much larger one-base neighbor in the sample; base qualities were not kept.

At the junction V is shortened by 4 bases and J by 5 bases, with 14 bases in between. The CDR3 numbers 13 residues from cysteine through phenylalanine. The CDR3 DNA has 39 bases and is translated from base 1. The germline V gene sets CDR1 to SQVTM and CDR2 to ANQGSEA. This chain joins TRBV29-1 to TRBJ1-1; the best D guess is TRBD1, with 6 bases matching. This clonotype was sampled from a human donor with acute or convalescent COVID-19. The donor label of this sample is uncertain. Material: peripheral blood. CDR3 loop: CSVGRGRATEAFF. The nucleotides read TGCAGCGTTGGGAGGGGGAGGGCAACTGAAGCTTTCTTT.